This T cell receptor beta chain was observed in a study of breast tumors, draining lymph nodes, adjacent tissues. This clonotype was picked up many times. Its specificity is not known. Axillary draining lymph nodes of breast cancer patients supplied the node samples. This CDR3 has 13 amino acids. Trimming shortened V by 0 bases and J by 1 base, and 4 bases separated the two germline ends. Germline V CDR1 and CDR2: MNHEY, SMNVEV (reference sequence). One entry per CDR3 protein, called by TCRdb with MiXCR from the multiplex PCR reads. The table records nearly 110,000 distinct CDR3 sequences, about 31% of them present only once. Study-wide points: Compared with lymph nodes, tumors were less diverse; compared with nontumor tissue, more. That most tumor T cells come from lymph nodes remained unproven.

The V and J genes are TRBV27 and TRBJ2-7; D unclear. The sample was axillary lymph node tissue. The receptor's source is a female donor with breast cancer. Some clones in this sample may be carry-over from other donors' samples. The CDR3 DNA reads as TGTGCCAGCAGTTTATCTCATTCCTACGAGCAGTACTTC. Protein: CASSLSHSYEQYF.